The TCR beta chain described here comes from a study of cytomegalovirus exposure and HLA in healthy donors. Study-level points and caveats: In terms of immune exposure information, only CMV serostatus was available. Despite most TCR sequences being rare, some public TCRs occurred in many donors.

Deletions cut 3 bases from V and 2 bases from J, with 17 bases between. The CDR3 extends over 16 amino acids. The germline V gene encodes CDR1 KGHSH and CDR2 LQKENI. The count of this clone is one. Its antigen is as yet unknown. PCR employed 60 Vbeta and 13 Jbeta primers. The protocol was immunoSEQ multiplex PCR, while the TCRdb copy is restricted to in-frame clones and leaves out a portion. The repertoire includes about 160,000 clones, 80% of them detected once, and about 4.7% sits in the top ten. The sequence was obtained from a man aged 30-40 years in good health and CMV-seronegative. Input material: PBMCs. The chain carries TRBV18 and TRBJ2-7, with D possibly matching TRBD2 (6 bases). The CDR3 DNA follows: TGTGCCAGCTCACCCTTGCTAGCGACGGGGACCTACGAGCAGTACTTC. Amino acids: CASSPLLATGTYEQYF.